This TCR beta chain was captured by sequencing in a study of cytomegalovirus exposure and HLA in healthy donors. Study-level findings and limits: A prior analysis recorded that most TCR beta V segments were productive about 87% or about 30% of the time. In most subjects, TCR beta sequences reportedly gave accurate predictions of HLA-A and HLA-B alleles.

This CDR3 contains 16 residues. Germline CDR1 and CDR2: MDHEN and SYDVKM. V was trimmed by 2 bases and J by 6 bases, leaving 19 bases between them. A word on this clone: What it binds is unknown.

PCR employed 60 Vbeta and 13 Jbeta primers. Sequencing was performed with immunoSEQ multiplex PCR; in TCRdb, only in-frame clones are kept and a portion is missing. The listing contains around 150,000 clones. Specimen: PBMCs. V gene TRBV28 combines with J gene TRBJ1-2; D is uncertain. The sequence came from a man between 25 and 39 years old in good health and CMV-seronegative. The CDR3 protein is CASSLPSWRGRNGYTF. The CDR3 coding sequence is TGTGCCAGCAGTTTACCCTCCTGGCGGGGTAGGAATGGCTACACCTTC.